The 12 T cell receptor beta chains presented below share a single source sample, sequenced in a study of OX40 agonist ivuxolimab in advanced cancers. The method was immunoSEQ multiplex PCR; TCRdb's version includes in-frame clones alone and lacks a portion of them. The table includes just under 20,000 clones, approximately 80% detected once. Sequenced here: CD4+ or CD8+ T cells sorted from blood, sampled in a trial of the OX40 agonist ivuxolimab. The receptors stem from an adult with an advanced solid tumor such as melanoma, head and neck, liver or kidney cancer.

This clone has only a few counts. J is TRBJ2-7 and V is TRBV7-9; D is unresolved. V was cut by 1 base and J by 11 bases, with 18 bases left in between. CDR1 is SEHNR, CDR2 FQNEAQ, per germline (reference sequence). The CDR3 length is 14 residues. The CDR3, as DNA: TGTGCCAGCAGCTTAGGAACGGTGAATTTTGACGAGTACTTC. Translating it yields CASSLGTVNFDEYF.

The chain couples TRBV6-6 to TRBJ1-1, with 8 bases aligning to TRBD1. Germline values: CDR1 MNHNY, CDR2 SVGAGI (reference sequence). The CDR3 runs to 14 residues. The J segment lost 6 bases and the V segment lost 5 bases, leaving 8 bases of the junction unmatched. The CDR3 region is CASSPQGARAEAFF. The CDR3 DNA reads as TGTGCCAGCAGTCCCCAGGGGGCGCGGGCTGAAGCTTTCTTT.

The chain couples TRBV28 to TRBJ1-5; TRBD1 might be the D (5 bases). This CDR3 has 15 residues. V was trimmed by 4 bases and J by 5 bases, leaving 15 bases between them. CDR1 and CDR2 from the germline V gene are MDHEN and SYDVKM. CDR3 nucleotide sequence: TGTGCCAGCAGTTCTCGGGGCCTCGGATATCAGCCCCAGCATTTT. Residues: CASSSRGLGYQPQHF.

This clone was recorded only once. The gene calls are TRBV5-1 and TRBJ1-2; D gene uncertain. The CDR3 is 12 residues long. The V end was cut by 4 bases, the J end by 9 bases, with 13 bases between. Germline-derived CDR1 and CDR2 are SGHRS and YFSETQ. CDR3 in DNA: TGCGCCAGCAGCGAAACGGACGGTAGCTACACCTTC. Amino acids: CASSETDGSYTF.

This clone was seen a single time. The rearrangement links TRBV19 to TRBJ1-1, with TRBD1 identical over 8 bases. Germline CDR1 LNHDA, CDR2 SQIVND (reference sequence). Losses at the gene ends were 7 bases for V and 7 bases for J; bases not matched to a gene: 11. The CDR3 is 14 residues long. The CDR3 nucleotides are TGTGCCAGTATGGGACGTCTGGGACAGGTTGAAGCTTTCTTT. It specifies CASMGRLGQVEAFF.

The DNA for the CDR3 is TGTGCCAGCAGCTTCGACTCCTACGAGCAGTACTTC. It encodes CASSFDSYEQYF. The chain is built from TRBV7-8 and TRBJ2-7; D gene unclear. This CDR3 comprises 12 residues. The germline V gene has CDR1 SGHVS and CDR2 FQNEAQ. Trimming took 3 bases from V and 0 from J, leaving 3 bases between them. The full variable domain, completed using reference TRBV7-8 and TRBJ2-7, is GAGVSQSPRYKVAKRGQDVALRCDPISGHVSLFWYQQALGQGPEFLTYFQNEAQLDKSGLPSDRFFAERPEGSVSTLKIQRTQQEDSAVYLCASSFDSYEQYFGPGTRLTVT.

The rearrangement joins TRBV6-1 to TRBJ2-5; weak D call: TRBD1 (5 bases). There are 14 residues in the CDR3. The germline V gene encodes CDR1 MNHNS and CDR2 SASEGT. V gave up 6 bases and J gave up 5 bases, with 16 bases separating them. CDR3 nucleotides: TGTGCCAGCAGAGTGGGGCAGCCACGGGAGACCCAGTACTTC. Encoded protein: CASRVGQPRETQYF.

V gene TRBV19 combines with J gene TRBJ2-4; D possibly corresponds to TRBD1 (6 bases). Trimming removed 10 bases from V and 0 bases from J, with 22 bases in between. This CDR3 spans 17 amino acids. CDR1 is LNHDA and CDR2 is SQIVND in the germline V gene (reference sequence). The CDR3 region is CAILPGASKKAKNIQYF. In DNA, the CDR3 is TGTGCCATTCTACCAGGGGCGAGTAAGAAAGCCAAAAACATTCAGTACTTC.

This clone was seen once. The CDR3 nucleotides read TGTGCCAGTAGTATCGGGACAGGGGGTTATCAGCCCCAGCATTTT. Residues: CASSIGTGGYQPQHF. The genes are TRBV19 and TRBJ1-5; 11 bases map to TRBD1. In germline, CDR1 is LNHDA, CDR2 SQIVND (reference sequence). The length of the CDR3 is 15 residues. V lost 3 bases to trimming and J lost 5 bases; unmatched junction nucleotides: 3.

Written as DNA, the CDR3 is TGTGCCTGGAGTGTACGTGAGACCCAGTACTTC. Translating it yields CAWSVRETQYF. The chain is built from TRBV30 and TRBJ2-5; D not resolved. The V gene lost 0 bases and the J gene lost 5 bases, with 4 bases spanning the gap. This CDR3 is built from 11 residues. Germline values: CDR1 GTSNPN, CDR2 SVGIG (reference sequence).

The chain has TRBV18 and TRBJ2-2; D is perhaps TRBD1 or TRBD2 (5 bases each). The germline V gene encodes CDR1 KGHSH and CDR2 LQKENI. V was shortened by 4 bases and J by 2 bases, with 14 bases between the two germline ends. This CDR3 contains 16 residues. This CDR3 is CASSRLQWDNTGELFF. CDR3 DNA sequence: TGTGCCAGCTCACGGCTCCAGTGGGACAACACCGGGGAGCTGTTTTTT.

There are a few counts of this clone. The rearrangement uses TRBV27 and TRBJ1-2; D not certain. The CDR3 sequence is 13 residues long. The V end lost 1 base, the J end lost 2 bases, and 5 bases lay between the germline ends. The germline V gene has CDR1 MNHEY and CDR2 SMNVEV (reference sequence). The CDR3 coding sequence is TGTGCCAGCAGTTTATACTCGAACTATGGCTACACCTTC. This codes for CASSLYSNYGYTF.